Listed below are T cell receptor beta chains from one sample, sequenced in a study of early T cells in non-severe SARS-CoV-2 infection. TCRdb reanalysed the 5' RACE reads using MiXCR and keeps one entry per CDR3 protein. Of 60,000 to 70,000 distinct CDR3 sequences listed, less than 5.5% are singletons. Sequencing used whole blood. Source of these receptors: an adult who was a healthcare worker with PCR-confirmed SARS-CoV-2 infection or an uninfected control (not recorded which). Each CDR3 is given with its conserved first and last residue. The D gene is left open where the match is weak. Rows give clone size only sometimes, using once, few, many, or a class for an expanded clone.

v_gene: TRBV29-1; j_gene: TRBJ1-4; abundance: many; d_gene: -; CDR3aa: CSVEKGGDEKLFF; CDR3nt: TGCAGCGTTGAAAAGGGCGGGGATGAAAAACTGTTTTTT
v_gene: TRBV19; j_gene: TRBJ1-1; abundance: few; d_gene: TRBD1; CDR3aa: CASSTGQANTEAFF; CDR3nt: TGTGCCAGTAGTACGGGACAGGCGAACACTGAAGCTTTCTTT
v_gene: TRBV24-1; j_gene: TRBJ2-3; abundance: many; d_gene: -; CDR3aa: CATSDYQATSTDTQYF; CDR3nt: TGTGCCACCAGTGATTATCAGGCAACTAGCACAGATACGCAGTATTTT
v_gene: TRBV6-2/TRBV6-3; j_gene: TRBJ1-5; abundance: many; d_gene: -; CDR3aa: CASSYSLNQPQHF; CDR3nt: TGTGCCAGCAGTTACTCCCTCAATCAGCCCCAGCATTTT
v_gene: TRBV20-1; j_gene: TRBJ1-2; abundance: -; d_gene: -; CDR3aa: CSASGQGTYGYTF; CDR3nt: TGCAGTGCTAGCGGGCAGGGGACCTATGGCTACACCTTC
v_gene: TRBV15; j_gene: TRBJ2-1; abundance: many; d_gene: -; CDR3aa: CATSSGTGRRDEQFF; CDR3nt: TGTGCCACCAGCAGCGGGACTGGCCGCCGTGATGAGCAGTTCTTC
v_gene: TRBV4-2; j_gene: TRBJ1-5; abundance: many; d_gene: -; CDR3aa: CASSYSPDDNQPQHF; CDR3nt: TGTGCCAGCAGCTACTCCCCGGACGACAATCAGCCCCAGCATTTT
v_gene: TRBV7-9; j_gene: TRBJ2-7; abundance: -; d_gene: -; CDR3aa: CASSYGGAHYEQYF; CDR3nt: TGTGCCAGCAGCTATGGGGGGGCGCACTACGAGCAGTACTTC
v_gene: TRBV9; j_gene: TRBJ2-3; abundance: few; d_gene: TRBD2; CDR3aa: CASSFSGSTDTQYF; CDR3nt: TGTGCCAGCAGCTTTAGCGGGAGCACAGATACGCAGTATTTT
v_gene: TRBV5-4; j_gene: TRBJ2-1; abundance: few; d_gene: -; CDR3aa: CASSLFQGGTYNEQFF; CDR3nt: TGTGCCAGCAGCTTGTTCCAGGGTGGGACCTACAATGAGCAGTTCTTC
v_gene: TRBV28; j_gene: TRBJ1-1; abundance: many; d_gene: TRBD1; CDR3aa: CASSDRAEAFF; CDR3nt: TGTGCCAGCAGTGACAGGGCTGAAGCTTTCTTT
v_gene: TRBV24-1; j_gene: TRBJ2-3; abundance: many; d_gene: -; CDR3aa: CATSAPTDTQYF; CDR3nt: TGTGCCACCTCCGCCCCCACAGATACGCAGTATTTT
v_gene: TRBV6-2/TRBV6-3; j_gene: TRBJ2-7; abundance: many; d_gene: -; CDR3aa: CASSYSQGEQYF; CDR3nt: TGTGCCAGCAGTTACTCTCAAGGCGAGCAGTACTTC
v_gene: TRBV2; j_gene: TRBJ1-5; abundance: -; d_gene: -; CDR3aa: CASSERQINQPQHF; CDR3nt: TGTGCCAGCAGTGAAAGACAGATCAATCAGCCCCAGCATTTT
v_gene: TRBV6-1; j_gene: TRBJ2-7; abundance: -; d_gene: TRBD1; CDR3aa: CASSEALRQGANEQYF; CDR3nt: TGTGCCAGCAGTGAAGCGCTTCGGCAGGGGGCGAACGAGCAGTACTTC
v_gene: TRBV7-9; j_gene: TRBJ2-3; abundance: many; d_gene: TRBD1; CDR3aa: CASSLKDRGTTDTQYF; CDR3nt: TGTGCCAGCAGCTTAAAGGACAGGGGGACCACAGATACGCAGTATTTT
v_gene: TRBV7-2; j_gene: TRBJ2-3; abundance: few; d_gene: -; CDR3aa: CASSLVGTLASTDTQYF; CDR3nt: TGTGCCAGCAGCTTAGTCGGGACCCTAGCTTCCACAGATACGCAGTATTTT
v_gene: TRBV30; j_gene: TRBJ2-1; abundance: -; d_gene: TRBD2; CDR3aa: CAWSASAGGLRDGEQFF; CDR3nt: TGTGCCTGGAGTGCCTCAGCGGGGGGGCTTAGGGACGGTGAGCAGTTCTTC
v_gene: TRBV5-1; j_gene: TRBJ2-3; abundance: few; d_gene: TRBD1; CDR3aa: CASSGPTGVRADTQYF; CDR3nt: TGCGCCAGCAGCGGACCCACAGGGGTTAGGGCAGATACGCAGTATTTT
v_gene: TRBV19; j_gene: TRBJ1-2; abundance: many; d_gene: TRBD1; CDR3aa: CASSTTGGQGRLRYGYTF; CDR3nt: TGTGCCAGTAGTACCACGGGTGGACAGGGCCGATTGAGGTATGGCTACACCTTC
v_gene: TRBV7-7; j_gene: TRBJ2-3; abundance: many; d_gene: -; CDR3aa: CASSPSTKPDTQYF; CDR3nt: TGTGCCAGCAGCCCCTCAACCAAACCAGATACGCAGTATTTT
v_gene: TRBV20-1; j_gene: TRBJ2-3; abundance: few; d_gene: TRBD1; CDR3aa: CSAKTGGLTDTQYF; CDR3nt: TGCAGTGCTAAGACAGGGGGTCTGACAGATACGCAGTATTTT
v_gene: TRBV12-3/TRBV12-4; j_gene: TRBJ1-5; abundance: few; d_gene: -; CDR3aa: CASSQSTVSNQPQHF; CDR3nt: TGTGCCAGCAGTCAATCTACAGTAAGCAATCAGCCCCAGCATTTT
v_gene: TRBV11-2; j_gene: TRBJ2-7; abundance: many; d_gene: -; CDR3aa: CASSTDPYEQYF; CDR3nt: TGTGCCAGCAGCACCGACCCCTACGAGCAGTACTTC
v_gene: TRBV29-1; j_gene: TRBJ2-7; abundance: -; d_gene: -; CDR3aa: CSVEDSSRGDEQYF; CDR3nt: TGCAGCGTTGAAGATTCGTCCAGGGGCGACGAGCAGTACTTC
v_gene: TRBV7-2; j_gene: TRBJ1-6; abundance: few; d_gene: -; CDR3aa: CASSWGSSYNSPLHF; CDR3nt: TGTGCCAGCAGCTGGGGGAGCTCCTATAATTCACCCCTCCACTTT
v_gene: TRBV3-1; j_gene: TRBJ2-1; abundance: -; d_gene: TRBD2; CDR3aa: CASSQETSGRNNYNEQFF; CDR3nt: TGTGCCAGCAGCCAAGAGACTAGCGGGAGGAACAATTACAATGAGCAGTTCTTC
v_gene: TRBV25-1; j_gene: TRBJ2-1; abundance: few; d_gene: -; CDR3aa: CASSVARSYNEQFF; CDR3nt: TGTGCCAGCAGTGTGGCTAGGTCGTACAATGAGCAGTTCTTC
v_gene: TRBV29-1; j_gene: TRBJ1-2; abundance: many; d_gene: -; CDR3aa: CSVEYAQGIGYTF; CDR3nt: TGCAGCGTTGAATATGCCCAGGGAATTGGCTACACCTTC
v_gene: TRBV12-3/TRBV12-4; j_gene: TRBJ1-2; abundance: few; d_gene: -; CDR3aa: CASSLVQGTGYTF; CDR3nt: TGTGCCAGCAGTTTGGTACAGGGTACGGGCTACACCTTC
v_gene: TRBV7-9; j_gene: TRBJ1-1; abundance: many; d_gene: -; CDR3aa: CASSLQGGQTEAFF; CDR3nt: TGTGCCAGCAGTTTACAGGGCGGTCAGACTGAAGCTTTCTTT
v_gene: TRBV12-3/TRBV12-4; j_gene: TRBJ2-2; abundance: many; d_gene: TRBD1; CDR3aa: CASRAGTGTPSGELFF; CDR3nt: TGTGCCAGCAGAGCCGGGACAGGGACCCCGTCAGGGGAGCTGTTTTTT
v_gene: TRBV7-3; j_gene: TRBJ2-1; abundance: -; d_gene: -; CDR3aa: CASSQGTSGLENEQFF; CDR3nt: TGTGCCAGCAGCCAAGGGACCAGCGGGCTGGAGAATGAGCAGTTCTTC
v_gene: TRBV29-1; j_gene: TRBJ2-3; abundance: few; d_gene: -; CDR3aa: CSVESLPDTQYF; CDR3nt: TGCAGCGTTGAGTCTCTTCCAGATACGCAGTATTTT
v_gene: TRBV7-2; j_gene: TRBJ1-1; abundance: many; d_gene: TRBD1; CDR3aa: CASSPSGGANTEAFF; CDR3nt: TGTGCCAGCAGCCCCTCAGGGGGCGCGAACACTGAAGCTTTCTTT
v_gene: TRBV11-3; j_gene: TRBJ2-1; abundance: few; d_gene: -; CDR3aa: CASSLGPPMNNEQFF; CDR3nt: TGTGCCAGCAGCTTGGGGCCTCCGATGAACAATGAGCAGTTCTTC
v_gene: TRBV9; j_gene: TRBJ2-2; abundance: -; d_gene: -; CDR3aa: CASSVGGIGELFF; CDR3nt: TGTGCCAGCAGCGTAGGAGGGATCGGGGAGCTGTTTTTT
v_gene: TRBV6-2/TRBV6-3; j_gene: TRBJ2-3; abundance: many; d_gene: -; CDR3aa: CASRGSGGDTQYF; CDR3nt: TGTGCCAGCAGGGGGTCAGGAGGAGATACGCAGTATTTT
v_gene: TRBV6-1; j_gene: TRBJ2-3; abundance: many; d_gene: -; CDR3aa: CASSRTKDSTDTQYF; CDR3nt: TGTGCCAGCAGTCGGACTAAGGATAGCACAGATACGCAGTATTTT
v_gene: TRBV4-2; j_gene: TRBJ1-4; abundance: many; d_gene: -; CDR3aa: CASSQGQEVPGREKLFF; CDR3nt: TGTGCCAGCAGCCAAGGACAGGAGGTTCCTGGGCGAGAAAAACTGTTTTTT
v_gene: TRBV11-3; j_gene: TRBJ2-1; abundance: -; d_gene: TRBD2; CDR3aa: CASSLDGLEDEQFF; CDR3nt: TGTGCCAGCAGCTTAGACGGACTAGAGGATGAGCAGTTCTTC
v_gene: TRBV6-1; j_gene: TRBJ2-3; abundance: -; d_gene: -; CDR3aa: CASKEGWGTDTQYF; CDR3nt: TGTGCCAGCAAGGAGGGTTGGGGCACAGATACGCAGTATTTT
v_gene: TRBV20-1; j_gene: TRBJ2-5; abundance: many; d_gene: -; CDR3aa: CSARYVSSQETQYF; CDR3nt: TGCAGTGCCAGATATGTTTCTAGTCAAGAGACCCAGTACTTC
v_gene: TRBV2; j_gene: TRBJ1-1; abundance: many; d_gene: -; CDR3aa: CASRSDTEAFF; CDR3nt: TGTGCCAGCAGGTCGGACACTGAAGCTTTCTTT
v_gene: TRBV4-3; j_gene: TRBJ1-1; abundance: -; d_gene: -; CDR3aa: CASSQDGDNTEAFF; CDR3nt: TGCGCCAGCAGCCAAGATGGGGATAACACTGAAGCTTTCTTT
v_gene: TRBV3-1; j_gene: TRBJ2-4; abundance: many; d_gene: -; CDR3aa: CASSQGGGRDIQYF; CDR3nt: TGTGCCAGCAGCCAAGGAGGGGGGCGGGACATTCAGTACTTC
v_gene: TRBV6-2/TRBV6-3; j_gene: TRBJ2-1; abundance: many; d_gene: TRBD2; CDR3aa: CASSRLTSGRNAIHEQFF; CDR3nt: TGTGCCAGCAGCCGCCTTACTAGCGGGAGAAACGCCATCCATGAGCAGTTCTTC